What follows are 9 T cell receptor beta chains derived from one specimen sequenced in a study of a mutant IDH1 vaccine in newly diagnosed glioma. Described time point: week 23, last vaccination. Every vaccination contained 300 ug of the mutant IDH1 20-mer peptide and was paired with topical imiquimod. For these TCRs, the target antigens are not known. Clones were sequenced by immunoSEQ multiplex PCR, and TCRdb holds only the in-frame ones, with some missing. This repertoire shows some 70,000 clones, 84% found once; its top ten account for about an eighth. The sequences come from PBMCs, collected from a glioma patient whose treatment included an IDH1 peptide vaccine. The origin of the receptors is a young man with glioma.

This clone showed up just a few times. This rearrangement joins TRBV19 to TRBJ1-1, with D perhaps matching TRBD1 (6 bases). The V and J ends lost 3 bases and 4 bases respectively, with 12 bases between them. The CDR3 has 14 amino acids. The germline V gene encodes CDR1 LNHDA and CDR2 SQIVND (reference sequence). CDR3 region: CASSMTGLFTEAFF. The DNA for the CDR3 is TGTGCCAGTAGTATGACAGGCCTGTTCACTGAAGCTTTCTTT. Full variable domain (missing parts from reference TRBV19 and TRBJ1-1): DGGITQSPKYLFRKEGQNVTLSCEQNLNHDAMYWYRQDPGQGLRLIYYSQIVNDFQKGDIAEGYSVSREKKESFPLTVTSAQKNPTAFYLCASSMTGLFTEAFFGQGTRLTVV.

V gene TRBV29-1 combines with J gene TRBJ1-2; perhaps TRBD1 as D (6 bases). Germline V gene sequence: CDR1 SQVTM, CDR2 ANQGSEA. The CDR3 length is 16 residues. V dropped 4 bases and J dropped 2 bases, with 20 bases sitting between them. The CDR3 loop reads CSVGGMGAGLNYGYTF. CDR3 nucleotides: TGCAGCGTTGGTGGTATGGGGGCAGGGTTGAACTATGGCTACACCTTC.

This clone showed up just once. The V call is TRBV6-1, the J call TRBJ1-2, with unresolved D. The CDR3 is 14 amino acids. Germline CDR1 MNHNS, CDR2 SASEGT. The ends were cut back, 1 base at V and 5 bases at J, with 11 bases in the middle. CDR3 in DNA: TGTGCCAGCAGTGAAGTGAGGGTCTGGTATGGCTACACCTTC. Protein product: CASSEVRVWYGYTF.

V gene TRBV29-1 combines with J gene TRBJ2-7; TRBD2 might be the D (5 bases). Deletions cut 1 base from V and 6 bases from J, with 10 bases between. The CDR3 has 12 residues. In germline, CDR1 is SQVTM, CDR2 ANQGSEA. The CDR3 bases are TGCAGCGTTGAAGGGGCGGGTGGCGAGCAGTACTTC. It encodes CSVEGAGGEQYF.

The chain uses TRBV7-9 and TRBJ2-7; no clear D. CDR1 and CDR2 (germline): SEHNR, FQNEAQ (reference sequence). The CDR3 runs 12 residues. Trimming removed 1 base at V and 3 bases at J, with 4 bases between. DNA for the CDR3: TGTGCCAGCAGCTTAGGAAGCTACGAGCAGTACTTC. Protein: CASSLGSYEQYF.

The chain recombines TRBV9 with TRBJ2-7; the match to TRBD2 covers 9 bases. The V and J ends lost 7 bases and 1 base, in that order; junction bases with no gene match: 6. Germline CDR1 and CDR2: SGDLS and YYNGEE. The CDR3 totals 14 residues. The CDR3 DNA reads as TGTGCCAGCGGTCCGGCGGGAGGGTCCTACGAGCAGTACTTC. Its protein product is CASGPAGGSYEQYF.

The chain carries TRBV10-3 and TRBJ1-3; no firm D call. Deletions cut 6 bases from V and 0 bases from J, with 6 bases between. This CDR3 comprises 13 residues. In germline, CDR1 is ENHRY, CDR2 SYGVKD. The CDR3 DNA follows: TGTGCCATCAGGAGGGACTCTGGAAACACCATATATTTT. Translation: CAIRRDSGNTIYF.

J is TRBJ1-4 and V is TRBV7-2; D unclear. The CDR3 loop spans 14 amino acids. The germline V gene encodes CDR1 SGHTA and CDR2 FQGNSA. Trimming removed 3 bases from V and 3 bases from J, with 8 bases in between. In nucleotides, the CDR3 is TGTGCCAGCAGCTTTGGTGGGGCTAATGAAAAACTGTTTTTT. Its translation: CASSFGGANEKLFF.

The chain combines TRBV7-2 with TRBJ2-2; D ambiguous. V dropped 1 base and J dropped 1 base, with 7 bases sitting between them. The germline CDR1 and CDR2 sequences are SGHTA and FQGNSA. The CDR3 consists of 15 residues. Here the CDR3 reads CASSLVWVNTGELFF. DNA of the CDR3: TGTGCCAGCAGCTTAGTATGGGTGAACACCGGGGAGCTGTTTTTT.